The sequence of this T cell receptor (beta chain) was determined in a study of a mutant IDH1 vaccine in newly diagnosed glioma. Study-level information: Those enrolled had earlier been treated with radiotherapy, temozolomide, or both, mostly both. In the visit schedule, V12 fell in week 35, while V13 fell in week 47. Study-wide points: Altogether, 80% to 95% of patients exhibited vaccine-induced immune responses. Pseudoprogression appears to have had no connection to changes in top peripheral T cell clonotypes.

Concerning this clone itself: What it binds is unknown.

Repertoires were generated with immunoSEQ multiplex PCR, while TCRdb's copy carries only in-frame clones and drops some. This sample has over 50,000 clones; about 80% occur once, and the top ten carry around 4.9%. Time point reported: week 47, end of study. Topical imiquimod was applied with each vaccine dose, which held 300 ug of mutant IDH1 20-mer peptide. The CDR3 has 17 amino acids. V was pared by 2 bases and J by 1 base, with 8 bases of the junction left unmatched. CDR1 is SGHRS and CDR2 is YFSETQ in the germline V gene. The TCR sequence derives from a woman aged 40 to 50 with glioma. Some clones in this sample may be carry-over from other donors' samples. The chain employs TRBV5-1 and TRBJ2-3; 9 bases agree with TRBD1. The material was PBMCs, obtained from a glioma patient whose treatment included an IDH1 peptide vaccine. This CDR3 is CASSFRTNRGRTDTQYF. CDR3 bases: TGCGCCAGCAGCTTTAGGACCAACAGGGGGCGCACAGATACGCAGTATTTT.